This TCR beta chain comes out of a study of blood T cell repertoires in COVID-19. Germline V gives CDR1 SEHNR, CDR2 FQNEAQ (reference sequence). The CDR3 totals 14 residues. Trimming left V 4 bases short and J 7 bases short, with 17 bases between. TCRdb keeps only in-frame clones here, not all; method: immunoSEQ multiplex PCR. Here the sample spans fewer than 300,000 clones, roughly 80% being singletons. The chain combines TRBV7-9 with TRBJ2-7; D perhaps matches TRBD2 (6 bases). This TCR came from a man in his forties who had been exposed to COVID-19. Sequencing was carried out using PBMCs or T cells enriched from blood (not recorded which). The CDR3 coding sequence is TGTGCCAGCAGCTCGACCGGGACTCCTAGTGAGCAGTACTTC. This gives the protein CASSSTGTPSEQYF.